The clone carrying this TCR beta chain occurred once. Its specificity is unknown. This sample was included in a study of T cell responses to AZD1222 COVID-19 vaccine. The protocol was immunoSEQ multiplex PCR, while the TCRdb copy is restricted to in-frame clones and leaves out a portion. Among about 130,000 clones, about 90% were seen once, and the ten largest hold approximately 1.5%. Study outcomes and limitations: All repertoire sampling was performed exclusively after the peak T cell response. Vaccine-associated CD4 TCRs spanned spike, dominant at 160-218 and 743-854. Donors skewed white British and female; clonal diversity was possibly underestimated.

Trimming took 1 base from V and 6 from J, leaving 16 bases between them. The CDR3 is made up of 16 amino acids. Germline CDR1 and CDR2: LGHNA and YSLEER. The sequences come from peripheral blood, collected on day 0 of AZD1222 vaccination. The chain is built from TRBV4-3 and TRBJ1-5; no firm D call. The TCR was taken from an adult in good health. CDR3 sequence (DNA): TGCGCCAGCAGCCAAGGGGTTGTTGGGGTTGGTCAGCCCCAGCATTTT. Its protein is CASSQGVVGVGQPQHF.